The 23 T cell receptor beta chains in this list originate from one sample, sequenced in a study of graft-versus-host responses after intestinal transplantation. These receptors have no known antigen. Data came from immunoSEQ multiplex PCR; TCRdb stores just in-frame clones and leaves some out. The table shows 90,000 to 150,000 clones, with 90% to 95% occurring only once. The sample consisted of unstimulated CD4+ T cells sorted from spleen or lymph node cells, taken before intestinal transplant. Receptors originate from a human donor who received an intestinal transplant.

The chain employs TRBV6-1 and TRBJ2-7, with TRBD1 matching 8 bases. V was pared by 6 bases and J by 4 bases, with 8 bases of the junction left unmatched. Germline-derived CDR1 and CDR2 are MNHNS and SASEGT. The CDR3 consists of 14 residues. The CDR3, as DNA: TGTGCCAGCAGAAGACCGGGACAGGTTTACGAGCAGTACTTC. This encodes CASRRPGQVYEQYF.

This clone turned up a few times. The rearrangement joins TRBV10-3 to TRBJ1-2; D is perhaps TRBD1 (6 bases). CDR1 and CDR2 from the germline V gene are ENHRY and SYGVKD. The CDR3 sequence is 16 residues long. The V gene lost 4 bases and the J gene lost 4 bases, with 19 bases spanning the gap. The CDR3 region is CAISASGGPTLYGYTF. The CDR3 coding sequence is TGTGCCATCAGTGCTTCGGGGGGGCCTACCCTCTATGGCTACACCTTC.

The chain combines TRBV18 with TRBJ2-7, with 12 bases fitting TRBD2. From germline, CDR1 is KGHSH and CDR2 LQKENI. Germline trimming cut 6 bases from V and 2 bases from J; bases unmatched to any gene: 8. The CDR3 is 16 amino acids. CDR3 amino acids: CASSRASGRVPYEQYF. CDR3 DNA: TGTGCCAGCTCCAGGGCTAGCGGGAGGGTACCCTACGAGCAGTACTTC.

CDR3 bases: TGTGCCAGCAGCCAAACGGACTTGCCCTACGAGCAGTACTTC. Translating gives CASSQTDLPYEQYF. This chain links TRBV5-4 with TRBJ2-7, with D possibly being TRBD2 (5 bases). Germline V CDR1 and CDR2: SGHNT, YYREEE (reference sequence). The CDR3 has 14 residues. The V end lost 4 bases, the J end lost 2 bases, and 13 bases lay between the germline ends. Supplemented by reference TRBV5-4 and TRBJ2-7, the full variable domain reads ETGVTQSPTHLIKTRGQQVTLRCSSQSGHNTVSWYQQALGQGPQFIFQYYREEENGRGNFPPRFSGLQFPNYSSELNVNALELDDSALYLCASSQTDLPYEQYFGPGTRLTVT.

The CDR3, as DNA: TGCGCCAGCAGCCCAGGACTAGGGGTTCGGTACGAGCAGTACTTC. Residues: CASSPGLGVRYEQYF. The rearrangement links TRBV5-1 to TRBJ2-7; TRBD2 aligns across 7 bases. Germline lookup yields CDR1 SGHRS and CDR2 YFSETQ. Losses at the gene ends were 4 bases for V and 4 bases for J; bases not matched to a gene: 11. The CDR3 contains 15 residues.

The chain carries TRBV30 and TRBJ1-5, with D possibly being TRBD1 (5 bases). In germline, CDR1 is GTSNPN, CDR2 SVGIG (reference sequence). The CDR3 sequence is 14 residues long. Trimming shortened V by 3 bases and J by 3 bases, and 12 bases separated the two germline ends. CDR3 region: CAWSMGLPNQPQHF. The CDR3, as DNA: TGTGCCTGGAGCATGGGACTGCCCAATCAGCCCCAGCATTTT.

V is TRBV7-9 and J is TRBJ2-2, with TRBD2 as a possible D gene (5 bases). CDR3 length: 16 residues. Trimming shortened V by 3 bases and J by 5 bases, and 16 bases separated the two germline ends. Germline V CDR1 and CDR2: SEHNR, FQNEAQ (reference sequence). In nucleotides, the CDR3 is TGTGCCAGCAGCTTTTCGGAGGTTTTAGATACCGGGGAGCTGTTTTTT. Translated, it gives CASSFSEVLDTGELFF.

This chain joins TRBV2 and TRBJ2-1; no firm D call. The V end was cut by 7 bases, the J end by 0 bases, with 10 bases between. Germline V gene lookup returns CDR1 SNHLY and CDR2 FYNNEI. CDR3 length equals 14 residues. CDR3 amino acids: CASNDGSSYNEQFF. The CDR3 coding sequence is TGTGCCAGCAATGACGGAAGCTCCTACAATGAGCAGTTCTTC.

The chain recombines TRBV27 with TRBJ2-1, with no clear D. V lost 6 bases, J lost 5 bases, and 11 bases lay in between. The CDR3 has 13 amino acids. CDR1 MNHEY and CDR2 SMNVEV come from the germline V gene (reference sequence). The CDR3 loop reads CASRVTSHNEQFF. In DNA, the CDR3 is TGTGCCAGCAGAGTAACCAGCCACAATGAGCAGTTCTTC.

This sequence joins TRBV11-2 and TRBJ2-1, with D perhaps given as TRBD1 or TRBD2 (5 bases each). In germline, CDR1 is SGHAT, CDR2 FQNNGV. The CDR3 consists of 14 residues. Trimming took off 3 bases at V and 2 bases at J, with 8 bases between the two ends. The CDR3 region has the DNA TGTGCCAGCAGCTTGGGGGATCCCTACAATGAGCAGTTCTTC. Its translation is CASSLGDPYNEQFF. Based on the CDR3 plus reference TRBV11-2 and TRBJ2-1, the full variable domain is EAGVAQSPRYKIIEKRQSVAFWCNPISGHATLYWYQQILGQGPKLLIQFQNNGVVDDSQLPKDRFSAERLKGVDSTLKIQPAKLEDSAVYLCASSLGDPYNEQFFGPGTRLTVL.

The genes are TRBV11-2 and TRBJ2-7; possibly TRBD2 for D (6 bases). The length of the CDR3 is 13 residues. V lost 3 bases and J 3 bases, leaving 9 bases between the germline ends. Germline assignment: CDR1 SGHAT and CDR2 FQNNGV. The CDR3 DNA is TGTGCCAGCAGCTTTAGGCGGGGCTACGAGCAGTACTTC. Its translation: CASSFRRGYEQYF. The full variable domain, with the rest looked up from reference TRBV11-2 and TRBJ2-7, is EAGVAQSPRYKIIEKRQSVAFWCNPISGHATLYWYQQILGQGPKLLIQFQNNGVVDDSQLPKDRFSAERLKGVDSTLKIQPAKLEDSAVYLCASSFRRGYEQYFGPGTRLTVT.

The rearrangement links TRBV28 to TRBJ1-1; D possibly corresponds to TRBD1 (6 bases). The germline CDR1 and CDR2 sequences are MDHEN and SYDVKM. The CDR3 has 14 amino acids. With 6 bases removed from V and 3 bases from J, the gap between germline ends came to 14 bases. The CDR3 DNA reads TGTGCCAGCAGGGACGGGGGGCGCGACACTGAAGCTTTCTTT. Its translation: CASRDGGRDTEAFF. Combining the CDR3 with reference TRBV28 and TRBJ1-1 gives the whole variable domain DVKVTQSSRYLVKRTGEKVFLECVQDMDHENMFWYRQDPGLGLRLIYFSYDVKMKEKGDIPEGYSVSREKKERFSLILESASTNQTSMYLCASRDGGRDTEAFFGQGTRLTVV.

The genes are TRBV28 and TRBJ2-2; D is possibly TRBD1 (7 bases). This CDR3 has 19 residues. V shed 3 bases and J shed 6 bases, with 26 bases lying between them. From germline, CDR1 is MDHEN and CDR2 SYDVKM. The CDR3 reads CASSFYILPGGRRAGELFF. CDR3 sequence (DNA): TGTGCCAGCAGTTTTTATATACTCCCAGGGGGGAGAAGGGCCGGGGAGCTGTTTTTT.

The CDR3 coding sequence is TGTGCCAGCAGCGTAGGAAGCGAGTACGAGCAGTACTTC. This codes for CASSVGSEYEQYF. The chain carries TRBV9 and TRBJ2-7, with D unresolved. Germline CDR1 reads SGDLS; CDR2 reads YYNGEE. V gave up 0 bases and J gave up 4 bases, with 8 bases separating them. CDR3 length equals 13 residues.

The J gene is TRBJ2-1, the V gene TRBV10-3, with 15 bases that match TRBD2. In germline, CDR1 is ENHRY, CDR2 SYGVKD. V lost 3 bases, J lost 5 bases, and 11 bases stayed unmatched. The CDR3 loop spans 19 amino acids. CDR3 nucleotide sequence: TGTGCCATCAGTGAAGGACAGGGACTAGCGGGAGGACTAGACAATGAGCAGTTCTTC. Protein sequence: CAISEGQGLAGGLDNEQFF.

The chain links TRBV10-3 to TRBJ1-5; no clear D gene. The CDR3 covers 15 residues. V lost 0 bases, J lost 0 bases, and 6 bases lay in between. From germline, CDR1 is ENHRY and CDR2 SYGVKD. CDR3: CAISESNGSNQPQHF. CDR3 nucleotide sequence: TGTGCCATCAGTGAGTCGAATGGTAGCAATCAGCCCCAGCATTTT.

The J gene is TRBJ2-2, the V gene TRBV5-1, with TRBD2 matching 9 bases. The CDR3 is 16 amino acids. The germline V gene has CDR1 SGHRS and CDR2 YFSETQ. V lost 3 bases to trimming and J lost 5 bases; unmatched junction nucleotides: 8. CDR3 sequence: CASSSIAGVGTGELFF. CDR3 nucleotide sequence: TGCGCCAGCAGCTCCATAGCGGGAGTGGGGACCGGGGAGCTGTTTTTT. Combining the CDR3 with reference TRBV5-1 and TRBJ2-2 gives the whole variable domain KAGVTQTPRYLIKTRGQQVTLSCSPISGHRSVSWYQQTPGQGLQFLFEYFSETQRNKGNFPGRFSGRQFSNSRSEMNVSTLELGDSALYLCASSSIAGVGTGELFFGEGSRLTVL.

The chain couples TRBV6-5 to TRBJ2-5, with 7 nucleotides matching TRBD1. In germline, CDR1 is MNHEY, CDR2 SVGAGI. CDR3 length: 14 residues. V shed 6 bases, J shed 5 bases, and the junction held 9 bases outside the gene matches. This CDR3 is CASSNLGGGETQYF. The CDR3 DNA is TGTGCCAGCAGCAATCTAGGGGGCGGGGAGACCCAGTACTTC.

J is TRBJ1-2 and V is TRBV6-5, with D tentatively TRBD1 (5 bases). This CDR3 has 16 amino acids. V was shortened by 3 bases and J by 1 base, with 15 bases between the two germline ends. Germline loops: CDR1 MNHEY, CDR2 SVGAGI. CDR3 protein: CASSYSSRGSNYGYTF. The CDR3 coding sequence is TGTGCCAGCAGTTATTCTTCCCGGGGCAGTAACTATGGCTACACCTTC.

The chain has TRBV4-1 and TRBJ1-5, with TRBD1 as a possible D gene (5 bases). Germline V lookup: CDR1 MGHRA, CDR2 YSYEKL. The CDR3 has 14 residues. Trimming shortened V by 0 bases and J by 11 bases, and 14 bases separated the two germline ends. The CDR3 DNA is TGCGCCAGCAGCCAAGATCCGGCTCCGGGGGCCCAGCATTTT. Protein product: CASSQDPAPGAQHF.

The chain joins TRBV27 to TRBJ2-5, with D possibly TRBD2 on 6 matching bases. V was shortened by 3 bases and J by 5 bases, with 13 bases between the two germline ends. The V gene's germline CDR1 is MNHEY and CDR2 SMNVEV (reference sequence). The CDR3 contains 14 residues. Written as DNA, the CDR3 is TGTGCCAGCAGTTTCGGGAGACGACGGGAGACCCAGTACTTC. Residues: CASSFGRRRETQYF.

This clone was seen just once. The sample holds other DNA sequences that translate to the same CDR3. The genes are TRBV5-1 and TRBJ1-1; unclear D gene. V was cut by 4 bases and J by 3 bases, with 4 bases left in between. Germline V gene lookup returns CDR1 SGHRS and CDR2 YFSETQ. The CDR3 consists of 11 residues. CDR3 nucleotide sequence: TGCGCCAGCAGCCTAGACACTGAAGCTTTCTTT. Protein: CASSLDTEAFF.

J is TRBJ1-2 and V is TRBV2; 10 nucleotides match TRBD1. V shed 5 bases and J 4 bases; nucleotides not matched to a gene: 4. The length of the CDR3 is 14 residues. Germline CDR1 and CDR2: SNHLY and FYNNEI. Written as DNA, the CDR3 is TGTGCCAGCAGTTCTGGGACAGGGGCCTATGGCTACACCTTC. It codes for CASSSGTGAYGYTF.